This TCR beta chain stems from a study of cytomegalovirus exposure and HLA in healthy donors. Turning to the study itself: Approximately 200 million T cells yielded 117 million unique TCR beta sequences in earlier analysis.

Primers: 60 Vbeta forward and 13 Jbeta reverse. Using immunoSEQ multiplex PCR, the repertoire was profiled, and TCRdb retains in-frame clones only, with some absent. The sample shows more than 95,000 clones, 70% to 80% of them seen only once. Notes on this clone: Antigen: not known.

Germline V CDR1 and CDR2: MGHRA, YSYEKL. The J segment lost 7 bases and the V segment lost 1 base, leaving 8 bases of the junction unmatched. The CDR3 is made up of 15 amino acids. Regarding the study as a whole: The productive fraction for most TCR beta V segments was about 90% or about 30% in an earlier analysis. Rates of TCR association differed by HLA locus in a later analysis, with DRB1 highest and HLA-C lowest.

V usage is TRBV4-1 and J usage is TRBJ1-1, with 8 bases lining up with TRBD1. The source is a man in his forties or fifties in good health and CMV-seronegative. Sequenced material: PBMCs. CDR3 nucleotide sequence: TGCGCCAGCAGCCAAGTTTGGGGACAGGTCCTTGAAGCTTTCTTT. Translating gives CASSQVWGQVLEAFF.